This TCR beta chain was profiled in a study of T-cell reconstitution after alpha-beta-depleted transplantation in children. Unique molecular identifiers were built into the TCRbeta library. TCRdb reanalysed the PCR reads using MiXCR and keeps one entry per CDR3 protein. The sample lists around 270,000 distinct CDR3 sequences; around 7.3% were seen once. Overall study results and limits: A year post-transplant, T-cell counts and diversity derived mostly from newly produced T cells. There were reportedly several hundred expanded graft clones from which alpha-beta T cells came about two months after transplant. From surviving recipient T cells and thymic progenitors came the high day-60 TCRbeta diversity observed in some patients.

With regard to this clonotype: Its target is unknown. A much larger clone is a single base away; this may be a read error.

This CDR3 spans 13 amino acids. J is TRBJ1-1 and V is TRBV12-3 or TRBV12-4; D is undetermined. This sequence was found in a female patient aged 2-15 years who had a stem cell transplant for Fanconi anemia, so the T cells may come from the graft donor. Here the sequenced sample was peripheral blood, taken 360 days after TCRalphabeta/CD19-depleted stem cell transplant. The CDR3 sequence is CASSHGRNTEAIF. CDR3 DNA: TGTGCCAGCAGTCACGGACGGAACACTGAAGCTATCTTT.